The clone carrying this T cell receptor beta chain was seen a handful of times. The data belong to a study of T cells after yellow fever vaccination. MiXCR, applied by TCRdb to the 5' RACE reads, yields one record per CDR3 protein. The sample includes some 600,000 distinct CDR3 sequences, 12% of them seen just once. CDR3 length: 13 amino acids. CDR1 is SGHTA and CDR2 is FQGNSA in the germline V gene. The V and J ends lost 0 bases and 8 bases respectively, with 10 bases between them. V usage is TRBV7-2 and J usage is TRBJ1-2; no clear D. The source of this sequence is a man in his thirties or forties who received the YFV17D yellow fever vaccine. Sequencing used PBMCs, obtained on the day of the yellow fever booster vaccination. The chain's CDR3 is CASSLAETGGYTF. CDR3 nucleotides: TGTGCCAGCAGCTTAGCCGAGACGGGGGGCTACACCTTC.